Listed below are T cell receptor beta chains from one sample, sequenced in a study of beta chain features in type 1 diabetes. Assay: immunoSEQ multiplex PCR; the TCRdb copy retains only in-frame clones and omits some. The table shows tens of thousands of clones, with 66% occurring only once. Sequenced input: Tregs from blood. All receptors derive from a woman aged 18-29 years with type 1 diabetes. CDR3s include the opening cysteine and the closing phenylalanine or tryptophan. A D gene is named only where the DNA matches it firmly. Clone size is not always given. Where it is, it says once, few, many or a class for expanded clones.

11	TRBV2	.	TRBJ1-2	.	CASSPNYGYTF	TGTGCCAGCAGCCCGAACTATGGCTACACCTTC
17	TRBV14	.	TRBJ2-1	.	CASNQGVGGPHYNEQFF	TGTGCCAGCAACCAGGGGGTGGGAGGGCCTCACTACAATGAGCAGTTCTTC
14	TRBV7-2	.	TRBJ2-7	TRBD1	CAIRDRYFSHEQYF	TGTGCCATCCGGGACAGGTATTTTTCCCACGAGCAGTACTTC
17	TRBV18	once	TRBJ2-7	TRBD2	CASSPPRGTSVSYEQYF	TGTGCCAGCTCACCCCCTCGGGGGACTAGCGTCTCCTACGAGCAGTACTTC
11	TRBV29-1	.	TRBJ1-1	.	CSVEGSGRAFF	TGCAGCGTTGAAGGAAGCGGCCGAGCTTTCTTT
15	TRBV7-2	.	TRBJ1-5	TRBD1	CASSLMQGARQPQHF	TGTGCCAGCAGCTTAATGCAGGGGGCGCGTCAGCCCCAGCATTTT
15	TRBV6-1	.	TRBJ1-1	TRBD1	CASTPGGHLNTEAFF	TGTGCCAGCACCCCAGGGGGACACCTCAACACTGAAGCTTTCTTT
13	TRBV19	.	TRBJ2-3	.	CASSIMASGTQYF	TGTGCCAGTAGTATAATGGCCTCGGGTACGCAGTATTTT
17	TRBV23-1	.	TRBJ1-6	TRBD1	CASSLEPGGQGESPLHF	TGCGCCAGCAGTCTAGAGCCGGGGGGACAGGGGGAGTCACCCCTCCACTTT
13	TRBV5-1	.	TRBJ1-1	.	CASSRQVNTEAFF	TGCGCCAGCAGCCGACAGGTGAACACTGAAGCTTTCTTT
17	TRBV5-1	.	TRBJ2-3	TRBD2	CASSFLAGGRGTDTQYF	TGCGCCAGCAGCTTTCTAGCGGGAGGCAGGGGGACAGATACGCAGTATTTT
17	TRBV7-6	.	TRBJ2-7	TRBD2	CASSSRLAGEPAYEQYF	TGTGCCAGCAGCTCTAGACTAGCGGGAGAGCCAGCCTACGAGCAGTACTTC
14	TRBV4-1	few	TRBJ1-5	TRBD1	CASSRIQGNQPQHF	TGCGCCAGCAGCCGAATACAGGGGAATCAGCCCCAGCATTTT
17	TRBV4-2	.	TRBJ2-3	TRBD2	CASSPPGTSGRTDTQYF	TGTGCCAGCAGCCCCCCCGGGACTAGCGGCCGCACAGATACGCAGTATTTT
18	TRBV4-1	medium-sized	TRBJ2-6	TRBD2	CASSPRLAGGSGANVLTF	TGCGCCAGCAGCCCCCGACTAGCGGGGGGCTCTGGGGCCAACGTCCTGACTTTC
14	TRBV4-2	.	TRBJ2-1	TRBD2	CASSPLAGYNEQFF	TGTGCCAGCAGCCCGTTAGCGGGATACAATGAGCAGTTCTTC
11	TRBV6-1	.	TRBJ1-2	.	CASDTGYGYTF	TGTGCCAGCGATACAGGCTATGGCTACACCTTC
14	TRBV7-2	.	TRBJ2-3	.	CASSPGPGVDTQYF	TGTGCCAGCAGCCCCGGACCAGGGGTAGATACGCAGTATTTT
11	TRBV25-1	.	TRBJ2-7	.	CATRGYYEQYF	TGTGCCACCCGGGGGTACTACGAGCAGTACTTC
18	TRBV7-2	.	TRBJ2-1	TRBD2	CASSLDPPRGGVYNEQFF	TGTGCCAGCAGCTTAGACCCGCCTCGGGGGGGGGTCTACAATGAGCAGTTCTTC
12	TRBV5-1	.	TRBJ2-7	TRBD1	CASSRDSYEQYF	TGCGCCAGCAGCAGGGACAGCTACGAGCAGTACTTC
13	TRBV27	.	TRBJ1-1	.	CASSRGVIGEAFF	TGTGCCAGCAGCCGCGGAGTTATAGGTGAAGCTTTCTTT
15	TRBV2	once	TRBJ2-7	.	CASRWRLAWSYEQYF	TGTGCCAGCAGGTGGCGGCTAGCGTGGTCCTACGAGCAGTACTTC
15	TRBV18	.	TRBJ2-3	.	CASSPPRGSTDTQYF	TGTGCCAGCTCACCACCGCGGGGAAGCACAGATACGCAGTATTTT
15	TRBV2	.	TRBJ1-6	.	CASRAGNTYNSPLHF	TGTGCCAGCAGGGCGGGGAACACTTATAATTCACCCCTCCACTTT
14	TRBV6-6	.	TRBJ1-1	.	CASSYWEANTEAFF	TGTGCCAGCAGTTACTGGGAGGCGAACACTGAAGCTTTCTTT
15	TRBV25-1	.	TRBJ2-3	TRBD1	CASSARDRLADTQYF	TGTGCCAGCAGTGCTCGGGACAGGCTTGCAGATACGCAGTATTTT
15	TRBV19	.	TRBJ2-7	.	CASSIFSGEGVEQYF	TGTGCCAGTAGTATCTTTTCGGGAGAGGGAGTCGAGCAGTACTTC
12	TRBV5-6	.	TRBJ2-1	.	CASSRQDNEQFF	TGTGCCAGCAGCAGACAGGACAATGAGCAGTTCTTC
15	TRBV5-1	.	TRBJ2-1	.	CASTLVVAAPGEQFF	TGCGCCAGCACCCTCGTGGTAGCAGCCCCTGGTGAGCAGTTCTTC
13	TRBV7-2	.	TRBJ1-1	TRBD1	CASSLVTGAEAFF	TGTGCCAGCAGCTTAGTGACAGGGGCTGAAGCTTTCTTT
15	TRBV4-1	.	TRBJ1-1	.	CASSQDAGMRSEAFF	TGCGCCAGCAGCCAAGATGCGGGCATGAGGTCTGAAGCTTTCTTT
14	TRBV5-6	.	TRBJ2-4	TRBD1	CASSLTGAVNIQYF	TGTGCCAGCAGCCTAACAGGGGCCGTAAACATTCAGTACTTC
16	TRBV28	.	TRBJ2-1	.	CASSLSFGSSYNEQFF	TGTGCCAGCAGTTTATCTTTCGGGAGCTCCTACAATGAGCAGTTCTTC
11	TRBV29-1	.	TRBJ1-1	TRBD1	CSAWTGDGAFF	TGCAGCGCATGGACAGGGGACGGAGCTTTCTTT
13	TRBV5-4	.	TRBJ2-1	.	CASRGTSYNEQFF	TGTGCCAGCCGGGGGACCTCCTACAATGAGCAGTTCTTC
14	TRBV7-9	.	TRBJ2-7	TRBD1	CASSYGQGYYEQYF	TGTGCCAGCAGCTACGGACAGGGGTACTACGAGCAGTACTTC
16	TRBV7-2	.	TRBJ2-3	TRBD2	CASSLFGAGATDTQYF	TGTGCCAGCAGCTTATTTGGGGCGGGAGCCACAGATACGCAGTATTTT
13	TRBV2	.	TRBJ2-2	.	CASSLFNTGELFF	TGTGCCAGCAGTCTTTTTAACACCGGGGAGCTGTTTTTT
14	TRBV5-1	.	TRBJ2-2	.	CASSLALEAGELFF	TGCGCCAGCAGCTTGGCCTTGGAGGCCGGGGAGCTGTTTTTT
14	TRBV7-2	.	TRBJ1-2	.	CASSLDTGNYGYTF	TGTGCCAGCAGCTTAGATACGGGGAACTATGGCTACACCTTC
15	TRBV10-3	.	TRBJ1-3	.	CAISEGQNSGNTIYF	TGTGCCATCAGTGAGGGACAGAACTCTGGAAACACCATATATTTT
15	TRBV4-3	.	TRBJ1-5	.	CASSLSYNGNQPQHF	TGCGCCAGCAGCCTCAGTTACAACGGCAATCAGCCCCAGCATTTT
15	TRBV19	.	TRBJ1-5	.	CASSIIGYSNQPQHF	TGTGCCAGTAGTATAATCGGGTATAGCAATCAGCCCCAGCATTTT
14	TRBV5-4	.	TRBJ2-2	.	CASSHRVDTGELFF	TGTGCCAGCAGCCACAGGGTTGACACCGGGGAGCTGTTTTTT